Below are 18 T cell receptor beta chains sequenced from a single sample in a study of siplizumab effects on memory and regulatory T cells. Sequenced by immunoSEQ multiplex PCR; TCRdb stores in-frame clones only, minus some. The sample holds 45,000 to 50,000 clones; over 75% are singletons and the top ten take 0.35%. The sequenced sample was naive CD8+ T cells sorted from blood. These receptors were collected from a human donor in good health.

The genes are TRBV7-3 and TRBJ2-1, with D uncertain. Deletions cut 3 bases from V and 7 bases from J, with 13 bases between. Per germline, CDR1 SGHTA and CDR2 FQGTGA. The CDR3 length is 14 residues. CDR3 in DNA: TGTGCCAGCAGCTTCGAACCGGGTTCGAATGAGCAGTTCTTC. It codes for CASSFEPGSNEQFF.

The V call is TRBV19, the J call TRBJ1-1; D is possibly TRBD1 (5 bases). With 5 bases removed from V and 1 base from J, the gap between germline ends came to 14 bases. Per germline, CDR1 LNHDA and CDR2 SQIVND (reference sequence). CDR3 length: 15 residues. In DNA, the CDR3 is TGTGCCAGTAGTCCTTTTGACAGCCAGAACACTGAAGCTTTCTTT. This translates into CASSPFDSQNTEAFF.

V is TRBV10-3 and J is TRBJ1-1; D is unclear. Trimming pared 8 bases from V and 0 bases from J, leaving 10 bases between. Per germline, CDR1 ENHRY and CDR2 SYGVKD. The CDR3 consists of 13 residues. The CDR3: CAIQSRLNTEAFF. The CDR3, as DNA: TGTGCCATCCAATCACGGCTGAACACTGAAGCTTTCTTT.

The gene calls are TRBV5-6 and TRBJ1-1; weak D call: TRBD1 (5 bases). The CDR3 contains 14 residues. V lost 3 bases and J 6 bases, leaving 15 bases between the germline ends. The germline CDR1 and CDR2 sequences are SGHDT and YYEEEE. The CDR3 nucleotides read TGTGCCAGCAGCTACCCGGCCGGGGACTCTGAAGCTTTCTTT. Protein product: CASSYPAGDSEAFF.

V gene TRBV23-1 combines with J gene TRBJ2-7; TRBD1 or TRBD2 may be the D gene (6 bases each). TRBV23-1 is filed as an ORF, its function uncertain. This CDR3 contains 18 residues. The V and J ends lost 6 bases and 2 bases respectively, with 26 bases between them. The CDR3 is CASSQGGQQKTGPYEQYF. The CDR3 DNA sequence: TGCGCCAGCAGCCAAGGGGGGCAACAGAAAACCGGGCCCTACGAGCAGTACTTC.

The V call is TRBV6-6, the J call TRBJ1-1; D is ambiguous. The CDR3 runs 13 residues. V was shortened by 5 bases and J by 0 bases, with 7 bases between the two germline ends. From germline, CDR1 is MNHNY and CDR2 SVGAGI (reference sequence). The CDR3 DNA reads TGTGCCAGCAGTAAGGGTATGAACACTGAAGCTTTCTTT. This translates into CASSKGMNTEAFF.

This chain joins TRBV27 and TRBJ2-3; D is unresolved. The CDR3 totals 12 residues. V lost 6 bases and J lost 5, with 9 bases in between. Germline CDR1 MNHEY, CDR2 SMNVEV (reference sequence). CDR3 amino acids: CASRIPGDTQYF. CDR3 DNA sequence: TGTGCCAGCAGAATCCCGGGAGATACGCAGTATTTT.

This clone has only one observation. The chain couples TRBV27 to TRBJ1-1; unclear D gene. The V gene lost 4 bases and the J gene lost 0 bases, with 9 bases spanning the gap. CDR1 is MNHEY and CDR2 is SMNVEV in the germline V gene (reference sequence). There are 14 residues in the CDR3. This chain's CDR3 is CASSSLGMNTEAFF. The CDR3 bases are TGTGCCAGCAGTTCTCTGGGGATGAACACTGAAGCTTTCTTT.

This chain joins TRBV1 and TRBJ2-5. TRBV1 is described as a pseudogene. The CDR3 extends over 15 amino acids. The CDR3 bases are TGCACCAGCAGCCTCGGGTGGGGACGGCAGGAGACCCAGTACTTC. Encoded protein: CTSSLGWGRQETQYF.

The genes are TRBV5-1 and TRBJ2-7; D is unresolved. V lost 4 bases to trimming and J lost 6 bases, with 14 bases between them. The germline gives CDR1 SGHRS, CDR2 YFSETQ. The CDR3 consists of 13 residues. The CDR3 DNA sequence: TGCGCCAGCAGCCCCCTGGGTACCCCCGAGCAGTACTTC. It is translated as CASSPLGTPEQYF.

The rearrangement uses TRBV19 and TRBJ2-6; D possibly corresponds to TRBD1 (5 bases). The germline V gene encodes CDR1 LNHDA and CDR2 SQIVND (reference sequence). This CDR3 spans 13 amino acids. V dropped 7 bases and J dropped 11 bases, with 15 bases sitting between them. The CDR3 DNA reads as TGTGCCAGTACCCAGGGTGTGCTACACGTCCTGACTTTC. Translating it yields CASTQGVLHVLTF.

The chain employs TRBV6-1 and TRBJ2-7; no firm D call. Trimming removed 9 bases at V and 5 bases at J, with 11 bases between. Germline V CDR1 and CDR2: MNHNS, SASEGT. This CDR3 has 11 amino acids. The CDR3 coding sequence is TGTGCCAGTTTTTACGGTCACGAGCAGTACTTC. Amino acid sequence: CASFYGHEQYF.

The chain recombines TRBV2 with TRBJ2-5, with a possible D match to TRBD2 (5 bases). CDR1 SNHLY and CDR2 FYNNEI come from the germline V gene. V was cut by 4 bases and J by 3 bases, with 9 bases left in between. The CDR3 consists of 13 residues. The chain's CDR3 is CASSGVGEETQYF. In DNA, the CDR3 is TGTGCCAGCAGTGGCGTCGGGGAAGAGACCCAGTACTTC.

This CDR3 reads CASSLVLAYEQYF. In DNA form, the CDR3 reads TGTGCCAGCAGCTTAGTCCTAGCCTACGAGCAGTACTTC. This rearrangement joins TRBV7-8 to TRBJ2-5; no clear D. The better agreement between TRBJ2-7 and the DNA end casts doubt on the J call. In germline, CDR1 is SGHVS, CDR2 FQNEAQ. This CDR3 spans 13 amino acids.

The J gene is TRBJ2-7, the V gene TRBV6-5; 8 nucleotides agree with TRBD1. The V gene end was trimmed by 2 bases and the J gene end by 3 bases; junction bases not matched to a gene: 0. CDR1 and CDR2 from the germline V gene are MNHEY and SVGAGI. This CDR3 is built from 13 residues. In nucleotides, the CDR3 is TGTGCCAGCAGTTACGGGACAGGCTACGAGCAGTACTTC. This codes for CASSYGTGYEQYF.

V gene TRBV5-4 combines with J gene TRBJ1-2, with TRBD1 identical over 8 bases. This CDR3 has 13 amino acids. Germline CDR1 and CDR2: SGHNT and YYREEE (reference sequence). Trimming took 3 bases from V and 7 from J; bases not matched to a gene: 5. DNA of the CDR3: TGTGCCAGCAGCTACGGACAGGGCCGTGGCTACACCTTC. Amino acids: CASSYGQGRGYTF.

The rearrangement links TRBV4-1 to TRBJ2-7; a possible D gene is TRBD2 (7 bases). This CDR3 is 16 amino acids long. V lost 1 base to trimming and J lost 2 bases, with 15 bases between them. CDR1 is MGHRA and CDR2 is YSYEKL in the germline V gene. The CDR3 region has the DNA TGCGCCAGCAGCCAAGTACCTCGGGGGGCCCCCTACGAGCAGTACTTC. Protein product: CASSQVPRGAPYEQYF.

The V and J genes are TRBV10-2 and TRBJ1-5; D not certain. The germline V and J ends were trimmed by 6 bases and 8 bases, with 14 bases remaining between them. Germline CDR1 WSHSY, CDR2 SAAADI. This CDR3 region has 13 residues. CDR3 nucleotides: TGCGCCAGCAGGGGAGGTCCGTTTAAGCCCCAGCATTTT. Translating it yields CASRGGPFKPQHF.